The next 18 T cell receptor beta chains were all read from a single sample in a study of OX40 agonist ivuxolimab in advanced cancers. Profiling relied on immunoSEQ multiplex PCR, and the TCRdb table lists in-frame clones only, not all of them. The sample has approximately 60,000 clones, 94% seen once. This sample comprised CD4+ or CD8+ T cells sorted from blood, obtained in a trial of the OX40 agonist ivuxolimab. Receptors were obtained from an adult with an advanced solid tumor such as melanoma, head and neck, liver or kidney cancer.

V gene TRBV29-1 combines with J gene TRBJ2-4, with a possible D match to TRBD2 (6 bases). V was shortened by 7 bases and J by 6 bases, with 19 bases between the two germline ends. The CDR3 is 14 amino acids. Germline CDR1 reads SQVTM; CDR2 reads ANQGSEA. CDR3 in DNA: TGCAGCGCTGCTAGCGAGATTAACACAAACATTCAGTACTTC. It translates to CSAASEINTNIQYF.

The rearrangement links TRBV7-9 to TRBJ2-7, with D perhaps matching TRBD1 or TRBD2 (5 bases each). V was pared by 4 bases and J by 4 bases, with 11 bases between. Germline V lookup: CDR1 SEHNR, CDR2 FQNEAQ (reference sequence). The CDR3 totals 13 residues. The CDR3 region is CASSSPGPYEQYF. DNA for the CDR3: TGTGCCAGCAGCTCCCCGGGACCGTACGAGCAGTACTTC.

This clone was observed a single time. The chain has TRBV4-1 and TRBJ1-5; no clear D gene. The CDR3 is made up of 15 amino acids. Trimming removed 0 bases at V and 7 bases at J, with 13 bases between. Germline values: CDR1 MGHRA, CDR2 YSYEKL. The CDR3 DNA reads TGCGCCAGCAGCCAAGATTTTAACCGGTACCAGCCCCAGCATTTT. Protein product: CASSQDFNRYQPQHF.

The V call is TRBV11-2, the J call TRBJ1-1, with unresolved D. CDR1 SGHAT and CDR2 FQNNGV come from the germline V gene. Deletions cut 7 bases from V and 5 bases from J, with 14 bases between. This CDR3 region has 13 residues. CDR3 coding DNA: TGTGCCAGCATCGGTACCCTGGGGACTGAAGCTTTCTTT. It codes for CASIGTLGTEAFF.

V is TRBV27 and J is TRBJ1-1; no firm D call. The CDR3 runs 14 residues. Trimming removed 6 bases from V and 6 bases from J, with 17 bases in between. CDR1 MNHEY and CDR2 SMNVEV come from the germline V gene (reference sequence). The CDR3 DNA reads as TGTGCCAGCAGCACCACGTTCGGGGTTGCTGAAGCTTTCTTT. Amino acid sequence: CASSTTFGVAEAFF.

CDR3 sequence: CASSPGAGSNTGELFF. Written as DNA, the CDR3 is TGTGCCAGCAGCCCCGGAGCGGGTTCGAACACCGGGGAGCTGTTTTTT. The chain links TRBV13 to TRBJ2-2, with a weak D call TRBD2 (6 bases). The CDR3 loop spans 16 amino acids. Germline assignment: CDR1 PRHDT and CDR2 FYEKMQ (reference sequence). The V gene lost 5 bases and the J gene lost 0 bases, with 13 bases spanning the gap.

The DNA of the CDR3 is TGTGCCAGCAGTGAATGGAGCCTAAGCTCCTACGAGCAGTACTTC. It encodes CASSEWSLSSYEQYF. This chain joins TRBV6-1 and TRBJ2-7; D ambiguous. Germline V lookup: CDR1 MNHNS, CDR2 SASEGT. This CDR3 contains 15 residues. V gave up 2 bases and J gave up 0 bases, with 11 bases separating them.

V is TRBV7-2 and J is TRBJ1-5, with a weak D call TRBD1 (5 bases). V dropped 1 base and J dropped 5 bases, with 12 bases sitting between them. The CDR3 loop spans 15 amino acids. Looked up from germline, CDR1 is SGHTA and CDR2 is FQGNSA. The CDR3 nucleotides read TGTGCCAGCAGCTTAGAAACAGGTCCCGATCAGCCCCAGCATTTT. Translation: CASSLETGPDQPQHF.

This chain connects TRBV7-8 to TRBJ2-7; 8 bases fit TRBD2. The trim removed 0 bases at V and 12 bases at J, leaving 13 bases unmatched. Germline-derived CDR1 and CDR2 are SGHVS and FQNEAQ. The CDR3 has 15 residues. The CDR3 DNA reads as TGTGCCAGCAGCTTAGCCCCTAGCGGGTCCCTAACCGCGTACTTC. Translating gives CASSLAPSGSLTAYF.

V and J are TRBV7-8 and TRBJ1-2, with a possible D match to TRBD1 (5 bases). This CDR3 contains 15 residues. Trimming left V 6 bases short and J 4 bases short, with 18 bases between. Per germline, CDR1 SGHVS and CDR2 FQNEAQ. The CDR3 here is CASRPPGIGGYGYTF. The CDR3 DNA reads TGTGCCAGCAGGCCACCGGGGATTGGGGGCTATGGCTACACCTTC.

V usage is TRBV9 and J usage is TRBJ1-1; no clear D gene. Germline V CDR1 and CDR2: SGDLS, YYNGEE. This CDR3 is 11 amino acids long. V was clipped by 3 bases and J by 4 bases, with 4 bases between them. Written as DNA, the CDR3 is TGTGCCAGCAGCGGGGGCACTGAAGCTTTCTTT. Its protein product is CASSGGTEAFF.

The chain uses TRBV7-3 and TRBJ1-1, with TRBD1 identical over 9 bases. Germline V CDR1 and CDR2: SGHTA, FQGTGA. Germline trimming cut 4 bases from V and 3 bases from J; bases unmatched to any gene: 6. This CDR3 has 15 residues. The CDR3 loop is CASSSPTGGHTEAFF. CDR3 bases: TGTGCCAGCAGCTCCCCGACAGGGGGGCACACTGAAGCTTTCTTT.

CDR3 bases: TGTGCCAGCAGTGTAGGGGGGAATGAAAAACTGTTTTTT. Translated: CASSVGGNEKLFF. This chain links TRBV6-5 with TRBJ1-4, with a tentative D call TRBD1 (6 bases). V dropped 5 bases and J dropped 5 bases, with 9 bases sitting between them. Germline values: CDR1 MNHEY, CDR2 SVGAGI. The CDR3 contains 13 residues.

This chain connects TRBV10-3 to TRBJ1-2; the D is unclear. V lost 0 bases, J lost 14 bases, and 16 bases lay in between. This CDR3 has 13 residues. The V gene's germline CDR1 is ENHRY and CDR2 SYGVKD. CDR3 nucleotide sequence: TGTGCCATCAGTGAGTCGGAGGGCCCGTTTCAGACCTTC. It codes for CAISESEGPFQTF.

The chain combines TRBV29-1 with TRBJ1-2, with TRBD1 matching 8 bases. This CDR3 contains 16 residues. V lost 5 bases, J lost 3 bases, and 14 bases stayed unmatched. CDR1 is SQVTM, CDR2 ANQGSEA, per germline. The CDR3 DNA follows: TGCAGCGTTTACACCGGGACAGGAAGGCCTTACTATGGCTACACCTTC. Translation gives CSVYTGTGRPYYGYTF.

CDR3 amino acids: CASSSGPSNEKLFF. The CDR3 bases are TGTGCCAGCAGCTCGGGACCATCTAATGAAAAACTGTTTTTT. The chain is built from TRBV7-8 and TRBJ1-4; D may be TRBD1 (5 bases). Germline V gives CDR1 SGHVS, CDR2 FQNEAQ. Between the trimmed V and J ends, which lost 4 bases and 3 bases, there was a span of 9 bases. CDR3 length: 14 amino acids.

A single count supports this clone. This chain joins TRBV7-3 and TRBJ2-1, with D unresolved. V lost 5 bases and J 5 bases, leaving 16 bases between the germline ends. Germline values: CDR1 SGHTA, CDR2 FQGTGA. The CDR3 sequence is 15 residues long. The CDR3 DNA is TGTGCCAGCAGCCCGCCATCCCCCCGAGACAATGAGCAGTTCTTC. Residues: CASSPPSPRDNEQFF.

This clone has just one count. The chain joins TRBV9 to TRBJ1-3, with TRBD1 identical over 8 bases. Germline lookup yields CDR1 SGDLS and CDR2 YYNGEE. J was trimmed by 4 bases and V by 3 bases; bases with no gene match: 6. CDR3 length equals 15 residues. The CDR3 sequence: CASSDPDRAGNTIYF. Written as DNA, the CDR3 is TGTGCCAGCAGCGACCCGGACAGGGCAGGAAACACCATATATTTT.